Listed below are T cell receptor beta chains from one sample, sequenced in a study of CD8 T cells in Susac syndrome. TCRdb ran MiXCR on the immunoSEQ multiplex PCR reads and lists one entry per CDR3 protein. The table lists 150,000 to 200,000 distinct CDR3 sequences, about 91% of them singletons. The sample comprised CD4+ T cells from PBMCs. All receptors come from a human donor with Susac syndrome. Both conserved end residues are part of each CDR3. The D gene is left open where the match is weak. Clone sizes are given selectively: once, few, many, or a class where the clone is expanded.

D: TRBD2; size: -; J: TRBJ2-7; V: TRBV3-1; DNA: TGTGCCAGCAGTCGAATCGGGGGGGCCTCCTACGAGCAGTACTTC; CDR3: CASSRIGGASYEQYF
D: -; size: -; J: TRBJ1-5; V: TRBV28; DNA: TGTGCCAGCAGCGCGAATCAGCCCCAGCATTTT; CDR3: CASSANQPQHF
D: -; size: once; J: TRBJ1-3; V: TRBV2; DNA: TGTGCCAGCAGTGTACAAGGGGGTTCTGGAAACACCATATATTTT; CDR3: CASSVQGGSGNTIYF
D: TRBD1; size: -; J: TRBJ2-1; V: TRBV5-1; DNA: TGCGCCAGCAGCTTGGCGGGACAGCATGAGCAGTTCTTC; CDR3: CASSLAGQHEQFF
D: TRBD2; size: -; J: TRBJ2-3; V: TRBV14; DNA: TGTGCCAGCAGCCGTCCGAGCCTAGCGGACACAGATACGCAGTATTTT; CDR3: CASSRPSLADTDTQYF
D: -; size: once; J: TRBJ2-2; V: TRBV20-1; DNA: TGCAGTGCTAGAGATTATCCCGGGGAGCTGTTTTTT; CDR3: CSARDYPGELFF
D: -; size: -; J: TRBJ1-5; V: TRBV2; DNA: TGTGCCAGCAGGTTAGACAATAGCAATCAGCCCCAGCATTTT; CDR3: CASRLDNSNQPQHF
D: TRBD1; size: -; J: TRBJ2-6; V: TRBV7-9; DNA: TGTGCCAGCAGCACACAGGGGCTGACGTCTGGGGCCAACGTCCTGACTTTC; CDR3: CASSTQGLTSGANVLTF
D: TRBD2; size: -; J: TRBJ2-4; V: TRBV28; DNA: TGTGCCAGCAGTGAGATTAGCGGGATAGCCAAAAACATTCAGTACTTC; CDR3: CASSEISGIAKNIQYF
D: TRBD2; size: -; J: TRBJ2-1; V: TRBV11-3; DNA: TGTGCCAGCAGCTTAGAAGGCGGGAGGGCCTTTAATGAGCAGTTCTTC; CDR3: CASSLEGGRAFNEQFF
D: -; size: once; J: TRBJ1-3; V: TRBV3-1; DNA: TGTGCCAGCAGCTCGGGACACGGTGGAAACACCATATATTTT; CDR3: CASSSGHGGNTIYF
D: -; size: -; J: TRBJ2-1; V: TRBV20-1; DNA: TGCAGTGCTCCGACTACTAATATATACGTCTTC; CDR3: CSAPTTNIYVF
D: -; size: -; J: TRBJ2-3; V: TRBV7-2; DNA: TGTGCCATTTCGGGACGTCCGACAGATACGCAGTATTTT; CDR3: CAISGRPTDTQYF
D: -; size: -; J: TRBJ2-7; V: TRBV15; DNA: TGTGCCACCAGCAGAGCCTTAACAGGGCGATCCTACGAGCAGTACTTC; CDR3: CATSRALTGRSYEQYF
D: TRBD2; size: -; J: TRBJ2-7; V: TRBV4-2; DNA: TGTGCCAGCAGCCAAGATCTTAGCGGGAACTTCTACGAGCAGTACTTC; CDR3: CASSQDLSGNFYEQYF
D: TRBD2; size: -; J: TRBJ2-1; V: TRBV3-1; DNA: TGTGCCAGCAGCCAATCACTAGCGGGCTCCTACAATGAGCAGTTCTTC; CDR3: CASSQSLAGSYNEQFF
D: TRBD1; size: few; J: TRBJ1-4; V: TRBV6-2/TRBV6-3; DNA: TGTGCCAGCAGTTCGGGACAGGGAAACGAAAAACTGTTTTTT; CDR3: CASSSGQGNEKLFF
D: TRBD1; size: -; J: TRBJ2-1; V: TRBV14; DNA: TGTGCCAGCCATCACGGGACAGCGGCCTACAATGAGCAGTTCTTC; CDR3: CASHHGTAAYNEQFF
D: -; size: once; J: TRBJ1-6; V: TRBV2; DNA: TGTGCCGGCCGTTTTAGCTCCTATAATTCACCCCTCCACTTT; CDR3: CAGRFSSYNSPLHF
D: TRBD1; size: -; J: TRBJ2-5; V: TRBV4-1; DNA: TGCGCCAGCAGCCGAGGACCGGGACAGGGGGCAGAGACCCAGTACTTC; CDR3: CASSRGPGQGAETQYF
D: -; size: -; J: TRBJ1-5; V: TRBV4-1; DNA: TGCGCCAGCAGCCGAACGGAGATCAATCAGCCCCAGCATTTT; CDR3: CASSRTEINQPQHF
D: -; size: once; J: TRBJ2-5; V: TRBV21-1; DNA: TGTGCCAGCAGCCCTCAGGGACTAGATAAAGAGACCCAGTACTTC; CDR3: CASSPQGLDKETQYF
D: -; size: -; J: TRBJ2-1; V: TRBV7-9; DNA: TGTGCCGGCTCAGAGCAGTTCTTC; CDR3: CAGSEQFF
D: TRBD1; size: -; J: TRBJ2-1; V: TRBV12-3/TRBV12-4; DNA: TGTGCCAGCAGTCCGGGACAGGGTAACAATGAGCAGTTCTTC; CDR3: CASSPGQGNNEQFF
D: -; size: -; J: TRBJ2-6; V: TRBV19; DNA: TGTGCCAGTACCTCCAACGGGGCCAACGTCCTGACTTTC; CDR3: CASTSNGANVLTF
D: -; size: -; J: TRBJ2-7; V: TRBV28; DNA: TGTGCCAGCAGTTTGATGGTCCCACCGCGCGAGCAGTACTTC; CDR3: CASSLMVPPREQYF
D: TRBD1; size: -; J: TRBJ2-2; V: TRBV5-5; DNA: TGTGCCAGCAGCTACGACAGGGAAGCCACCGGGGAGCTGTTTTTT; CDR3: CASSYDREATGELFF
D: -; size: -; J: TRBJ2-1; V: TRBV20-1; DNA: TGCAGTGCTAGCCGGGCGGGCTCCTACAATGAGCAGTTCTTC; CDR3: CSASRAGSYNEQFF
D: -; size: -; J: TRBJ2-1; V: TRBV24-1; DNA: TGTGCCACCAGTGACCGGACCCGAAAGGCGCGGAATGAGCAGTTCTTC; CDR3: CATSDRTRKARNEQFF
D: -; size: -; J: TRBJ1-3; V: TRBV5-5; DNA: TGTGCCAGCAGGAACACAAAATCGTCTGGAAACACCATATATTTT; CDR3: CASRNTKSSGNTIYF
D: -; size: -; J: TRBJ1-4; V: TRBV5-4; DNA: TGTGCCAGCAGCCTTCAGGGGAGCGGTAATGAAAAACTGTTTTTT; CDR3: CASSLQGSGNEKLFF
D: TRBD1; size: -; J: TRBJ2-7; V: TRBV30; DNA: TGTGCCTGGAGTCCAAGGACAGGCCCTTACGAGCAGTACTTC; CDR3: CAWSPRTGPYEQYF
D: -; size: -; J: TRBJ1-1; V: TRBV6-5; DNA: TGTGCCAGCAGTGACCACAGGAGTAGGACTGAAGCTTTCTTT; CDR3: CASSDHRSRTEAFF
D: -; size: -; J: TRBJ2-1; V: TRBV6-5; DNA: TGTGCCAGCGTCAAAACAGGTACCAATGAGCAGTTCTTC; CDR3: CASVKTGTNEQFF
D: -; size: -; J: TRBJ2-6; V: TRBV18; DNA: TGTGCCAGCTCACCACCTTGGGACTCTGGGGCCAACGTCCTGACTTTC; CDR3: CASSPPWDSGANVLTF
D: TRBD1; size: -; J: TRBJ1-2; V: TRBV7-9; DNA: TGTGCCAGCAGCCCGCGGACAGGGGGCGTAGATGGCTACACCTTC; CDR3: CASSPRTGGVDGYTF
D: -; size: -; J: TRBJ1-5; V: TRBV18; DNA: TGTGCCAGCTCACCGGGTGCCGGCGATCAGCCCCAGCATTTT; CDR3: CASSPGAGDQPQHF
D: -; size: -; J: TRBJ2-7; V: TRBV28; DNA: TGTGCCAGCAGGGGCGGCCTGAGAGGCGAGCAGTACTTC; CDR3: CASRGGLRGEQYF
D: -; size: -; J: TRBJ1-1; V: TRBV5-1; DNA: TGCGCCAGCAGCTTGTCGGTGCGAACGAACACTGAAGCTTTCTTT; CDR3: CASSLSVRTNTEAFF
D: -; size: -; J: TRBJ2-7; V: TRBV2; DNA: TGTGCCAGCAGTGACCAAGGGGGATACTACGAGCAGTACTTC; CDR3: CASSDQGGYYEQYF
D: -; size: -; J: TRBJ1-2; V: TRBV7-9; DNA: TGTGCCAGCAAGAGGGGCCGTGGGGGCGATGGAGGCTACACCTTC; CDR3: CASKRGRGGDGGYTF
D: -; size: -; J: TRBJ2-7; V: TRBV6-1; DNA: TGTGCCAGCACCCGGACGGTCTCCTACGAGCAGTACTTC; CDR3: CASTRTVSYEQYF
D: -; size: -; J: TRBJ1-1; V: TRBV7-3; DNA: TGTGCCAGCAGCCCTAGTGGAGGGGCCTTTTACCTACCAGCTTTCTTT; CDR3: CASSPSGGAFYLPAFF
D: -; size: -; J: TRBJ2-7; V: TRBV28; DNA: TGTGCCAGCAGTCAGGTCTACGAGCAGTACTTC; CDR3: CASSQVYEQYF
D: -; size: -; J: TRBJ1-4; V: TRBV6-5; DNA: TGTGCCAGCAGTCACGACGGTCCAACTAATGAAAAACTGTTTTTT; CDR3: CASSHDGPTNEKLFF
D: TRBD2; size: -; J: TRBJ2-3; V: TRBV10-3; DNA: TGTGCCATCCAGAGCGGGGCCCCTCGGGATACGCAGTATTTT; CDR3: CAIQSGAPRDTQYF
D: -; size: -; J: TRBJ2-3; V: TRBV28; DNA: TGTGCCAGCAGTTTATTGGGGGAAACGGGAGATACGCAGTATTTT; CDR3: CASSLLGETGDTQYF
D: -; size: few; J: TRBJ2-7; V: TRBV11-2; DNA: TGTGCCAGCCAGCCCCCGGGGCTTTCATACGAGCAGTACTTC; CDR3: CASQPPGLSYEQYF
D: -; size: -; J: TRBJ1-2; V: TRBV18; DNA: TGTGCCAGCTCATCAACCGGGGGGGAAGGCTACACCTTC; CDR3: CASSSTGGEGYTF
D: TRBD2; size: -; J: TRBJ2-3; V: TRBV4-1; DNA: TGCGCCAGCAGCCAATCAAGGAGAGGGCGGGAGCTCACGGATACGCAGTATTTT; CDR3: CASSQSRRGRELTDTQYF